One sample yielded the 13 T cell receptor beta chains listed below, sequenced in a study of Graves' ophthalmopathy and Graves' hyperthyroidism. TCR beta CDR3 amplification used RNA transcripts. Investigators did first-round RT-PCR with HTBI primers, then second-round multiplex PCR. A single record per CDR3 protein comes from TCRdb applying MiXCR to the multiplex PCR reads. In the table there are a few hundred thousand distinct CDR3 sequences, roughly a fifth of which are singletons. The sample consisted of peripheral blood. The receptors stem from a woman in her fifties or sixties with Graves' ophthalmopathy.

The rearrangement joins TRBV20-1 to TRBJ1-5; 12 positions match TRBD1. The CDR3 sequence is 17 residues long. Germline CDR1 DFQATT, CDR2 SNEGSKA (reference sequence). With V trimmed by 5 bases and J by 1 base, 9 bases remained unmatched. For the CDR3, the DNA is TGCAGTGCTCCGTGGGGACAGGGGGCCGGCAGCAATCAGCCCCAGCATTTT. It codes for CSAPWGQGAGSNQPQHF.

This clonotype has ten or more counts. The genes are TRBV7-2 and TRBJ2-7; tentatively, D is TRBD1 (6 bases). With 1 base removed from V and 4 bases from J, the gap between germline ends came to 14 bases. Germline loops: CDR1 SGHTA, CDR2 FQGNSA. The CDR3 has 15 residues. The DNA of the CDR3 is TGTGCCAGCAGCTTAGTTGGGGGCTCGGATTACGAGCAGTACTTC. Translation gives CASSLVGGSDYEQYF. The full variable domain, with the rest looked up from reference TRBV7-2 and TRBJ2-7, is GAGVSQSPSNKVTEKGKDVELRCDPISGHTALYWYRQSLGQGLEFLIYFQGNSAPDKSGLPSDRFSAERTGGSVSTLTIQRTQQEDSAVYLCASSLVGGSDYEQYFGPGTRLTVT.

This clonotype was observed at least ten times. CDR3 region: CASRETSGSSYEQYF. DNA of the CDR3: TGCGCCAGCAGAGAGACTAGCGGGAGCTCCTACGAGCAGTACTTC. This chain links TRBV5-1 with TRBJ2-7; 12 positions agree with TRBD2. The trim removed 5 bases at V and 0 bases at J, leaving 3 bases unmatched. Germline CDR1 is SGHRS and CDR2 is YFSETQ. There are 15 residues in the CDR3.

This clonotype was detected many times. The chain couples TRBV27 to TRBJ1-5; D remains unclear. Germline V gene data show CDR1 as MNHEY and CDR2 as SMNVEV (reference sequence). The CDR3 loop spans 12 amino acids. The V and J ends lost 7 bases and 7 bases respectively, with 11 bases between them. This chain's CDR3 is CASNSLGQPQHF. DNA for the CDR3: TGTGCCAGCAACTCGCTGGGGCAGCCCCAGCATTTT.

In its sample, this clonotype was seen many times. One end of the junction varies from germline; a read error may be responsible. The genes are TRBV6-1 and TRBJ1-1; TRBD1 is a possible D gene (5 bases). CDR1 is MNHNS, CDR2 SASEGT, per germline. The CDR3 extends over 13 amino acids. This CDR3 reads CASSEGRGTEAFF. CDR3 bases: TGCGCCAGCAGTGAAGGGAGGGGCACTGAAGCTTTCTTT.

In this sample, this clonotype turned up many times. This chain links TRBV2 with TRBJ1-5, with 10 nucleotides matching TRBD1. CDR1 is SNHLY and CDR2 is FYNNEI in the germline V gene. After removal of 5 bases from V and 1 base from J, the junction contained 5 bases not matched to a gene. The CDR3 contains 16 residues. CDR3 protein: CASSKRQGASNQPQHF. The CDR3 DNA follows: TGTGCCAGCAGTAAGAGACAGGGGGCCAGCAATCAGCCCCAGCATTTT. The full variable domain, rest sourced from reference TRBV2 and TRBJ1-5, is EPEVTQTPSHQVTQMGQEVILRCVPISNHLYFYWYRQILGQKVEFLVSFYNNEISEKSEIFDDQFSVERPDGSNFTLKIRSTKLEDSAMYFCASSKRQGASNQPQHFGDGTRLSIL.

This clonotype showed up many times. The chain carries TRBV20-1 and TRBJ1-2, with unresolved D. Germline V CDR1 and CDR2: DFQATT, SNEGSKA (reference sequence). Trimming removed 7 bases at V and 2 bases at J, with 8 bases between. This CDR3 region has 11 residues. The CDR3 sequence is CSVRQNYGYTF. The CDR3 nucleotides are TGCAGTGTTCGACAAAACTATGGCTACACCTTC.

This clonotype showed up many times. V and J are TRBV6-1 and TRBJ1-2; D is undetermined. The germline CDR1 and CDR2 sequences are MNHNS and SASEGT. The CDR3 loop spans 13 amino acids. Trimming took 2 bases from V and 8 from J, leaving 12 bases between them. The CDR3 region is CASSERWFQGYTF. CDR3 nucleotide sequence: TGTGCCAGCAGTGAAAGGTGGTTTCAAGGCTACACCTTC.

V gene TRBV13 combines with J gene TRBJ2-5; D may match TRBD1 or TRBD2 (5 bases each). There are 16 residues in the CDR3. CDR1 is PRHDT, CDR2 FYEKMQ, per germline (reference sequence). In DNA, the CDR3 is TGTACCACCAGCGGAAAGACAGATAACCACCAAGAGACCCAGTACTTC. Protein: CTTSGKTDNHQETQYF.

This clonotype was counted at least ten times. The chain's CDR3 is CASSIDRRNTEAFF. The CDR3 nucleotides are TGTGCCAGTAGTATAGATCGGCGGAACACTGAAGCTTTCTTT. The chain is built from TRBV19 and TRBJ1-1; no firm D call. The CDR3 is made up of 14 amino acids. V lost 0 bases and J 1 base, leaving 6 bases between the germline ends. CDR1 and CDR2 from the germline V gene are LNHDA and SQIVND (reference sequence).

Ten or more counts support this clonotype. V is TRBV20-1 and J is TRBJ2-5; 7 bases agree with TRBD2. Trimming took 5 bases from V and 10 from J; bases not matched to a gene: 25. There are 17 residues in the CDR3. Germline CDR1 DFQATT, CDR2 SNEGSKA (reference sequence). The CDR3 here is CSAPPSSGMSFGMGQYF. Written as DNA, the CDR3 is TGCAGTGCTCCTCCTTCCAGCGGGATGAGTTTCGGAATGGGCCAGTACTTC.

In its sample, this clonotype was seen many times. J is TRBJ1-2 and V is TRBV19, with TRBD1 matching 11 bases. The CDR3 sequence is 13 residues long. Trimming cost V 5 bases and J 8 bases; bases outside gene matches: 4. The germline V gene encodes CDR1 LNHDA and CDR2 SQIVND (reference sequence). CDR3 protein: CASSEDRGQGYTF. In DNA, the CDR3 is TGTGCCAGTAGTGAGGACAGGGGGCAGGGCTACACCTTC.

This clonotype has just one count. This chain joins TRBV19 and TRBJ1-2; a weak D match, TRBD1 (5 bases). V was cut by 7 bases and J by 4 bases, with 16 bases left in between. From germline, CDR1 is LNHDA and CDR2 SQIVND (reference sequence). The CDR3 runs 14 residues. CDR3 sequence reads: CASIRQGPFYGYTF. In DNA, the CDR3 is TGTGCCAGTATTCGCCAGGGCCCTTTCTATGGCTACACCTTC.